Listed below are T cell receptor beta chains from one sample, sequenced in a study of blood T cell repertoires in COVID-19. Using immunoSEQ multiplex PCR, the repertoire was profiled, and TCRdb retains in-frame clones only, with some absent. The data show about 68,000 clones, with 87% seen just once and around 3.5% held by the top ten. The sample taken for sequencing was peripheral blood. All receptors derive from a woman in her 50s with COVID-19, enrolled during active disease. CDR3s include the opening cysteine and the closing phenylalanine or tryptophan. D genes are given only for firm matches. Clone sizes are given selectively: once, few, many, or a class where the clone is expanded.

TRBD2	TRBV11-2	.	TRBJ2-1	CASSLLAGRDNEQFF	TGTGCCAGCAGCCTTTTAGCGGGAAGGGACAATGAGCAGTTCTTC
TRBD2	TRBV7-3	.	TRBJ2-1	CASSPQLSGGMNEQFF	TGTGCCAGCAGCCCCCAGTTGTCGGGAGGAATGAATGAGCAGTTCTTC
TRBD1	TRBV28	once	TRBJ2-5	CASSSTTGALRTQYF	TGTGCCAGCAGTTCAACGACAGGGGCCCTGAGGACCCAGTACTTC
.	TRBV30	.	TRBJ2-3	CAWSGTPGTDTQYF	TGTGCCTGGTCCGGGACTCCAGGGACAGATACGCAGTATTTT
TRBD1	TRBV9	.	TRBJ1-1	CASSPGLGQGKPEAFF	TGTGCCAGCAGTCCGGGTCTGGGACAGGGAAAACCTGAAGCTTTCTTT
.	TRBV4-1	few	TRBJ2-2	CASSHGHGNTGELFF	TGCGCCAGCAGCCATGGGCACGGGAACACCGGGGAGCTGTTTTTT
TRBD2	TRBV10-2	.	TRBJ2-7	CASMASGPYEQYF	TGCGCCAGCATGGCTAGCGGCCCCTACGAGCAGTACTTC
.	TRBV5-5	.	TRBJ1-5	CASSPGGNQPQHF	TGTGCCAGCAGCCCGGGAGGGAATCAGCCCCAGCATTTT
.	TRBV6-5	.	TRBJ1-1	CASSHPSNYQAFF	TGTGCCAGCAGTCATCCGTCCAACTATCAAGCTTTCTTT
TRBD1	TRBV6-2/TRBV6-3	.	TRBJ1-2	CASSPDRGLGGYTF	TGTGCCAGCAGTCCCGACAGGGGGCTCGGCGGCTACACCTTC
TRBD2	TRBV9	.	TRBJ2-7	CASSVGSGRVEQYF	TGTGCCAGCAGCGTAGGTAGCGGGAGGGTCGAGCAGTACTTC
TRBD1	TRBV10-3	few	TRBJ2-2	CAIRPGQGWTGELFF	TGTGCCATCAGGCCGGGACAGGGGTGGACCGGGGAGCTGTTTTTT
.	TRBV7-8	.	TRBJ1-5	CASSFDQGNRQPQHF	TGTGCCAGCAGCTTTGATCAGGGGAATAGACAGCCCCAGCATTTT
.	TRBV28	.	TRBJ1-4	CASSFQGLGEKLFF	TGTGCCAGCAGTTTTCAGGGGTTGGGTGAAAAACTGTTTTTT
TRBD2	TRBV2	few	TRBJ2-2	CASSKVAGGGGELFF	TGTGCCAGCAGTAAGGTAGCGGGAGGAGGCGGGGAGCTGTTTTTT
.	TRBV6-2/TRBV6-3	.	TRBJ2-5	CASSAGNRETQYF	TGTGCCAGCAGTGCCGGAAACAGGGAGACCCAGTACTTC
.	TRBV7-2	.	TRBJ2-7	CASSLVPGGSSYEQYF	TGTGCCAGCAGCTTAGTTCCGGGTGGAAGCTCCTACGAGCAGTACTTC
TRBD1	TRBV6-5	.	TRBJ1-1	CASSNHRGEAFF	TGTGCCAGCAGTAACCACAGGGGAGAAGCTTTCTTT
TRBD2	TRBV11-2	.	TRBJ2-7	CASSLDRRTRQTYEQYF	TGTGCCAGCAGCTTAGATCGAAGGACTAGGCAAACCTACGAGCAGTACTTC
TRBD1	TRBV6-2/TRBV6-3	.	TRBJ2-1	CASSYDRGRRNEQFF	TGTGCCAGCAGTTACGACAGGGGGCGGCGGAATGAGCAGTTCTTC
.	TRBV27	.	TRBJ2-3	CASSWRDTQYF	TGTGCCAGCAGTTGGCGGGATACGCAGTATTTT
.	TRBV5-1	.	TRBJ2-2	CASSLAQVNTGELFF	TGCGCCAGCAGCTTGGCACAGGTGAACACCGGGGAGCTGTTTTTT
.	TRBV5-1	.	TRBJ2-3	CASSLGSRSNTQYF	TGCGCCAGCAGCTTGGGATCTAGATCTAATACGCAGTATTTT
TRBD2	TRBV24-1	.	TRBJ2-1	CATSDATSGKSEQFF	TGTGCCACCAGTGACGCGACTAGCGGGAAGAGTGAGCAGTTCTTC
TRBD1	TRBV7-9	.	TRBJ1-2	CASSPDRNYGYTF	TGTGCCAGCAGCCCGGACAGGAACTATGGCTACACCTTC
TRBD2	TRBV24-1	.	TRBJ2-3	CATSDLAGDTDTQYF	TGTGCCACCAGTGATTTAGCGGGAGACACAGATACGCAGTATTTT
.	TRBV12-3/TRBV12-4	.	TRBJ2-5	CASSFRRGETQYF	TGTGCCAGCAGTTTTCGCAGGGGCGAGACCCAGTACTTC
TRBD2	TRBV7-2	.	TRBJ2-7	CASSATSLAGVAEQYF	TGTGCCAGCAGCGCCACTTCACTAGCGGGAGTAGCCGAGCAGTACTTC
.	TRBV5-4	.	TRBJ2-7	CASSLGAEQYF	TGTGCCAGCAGCTTGGGCGCAGAGCAGTACTTC
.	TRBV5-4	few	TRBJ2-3	CASSSVDSPDTQYF	TGTGCCAGCAGCTCAGTAGACAGTCCAGATACGCAGTATTTT
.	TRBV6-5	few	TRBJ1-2	CASRTTRYGYTF	TGTGCCAGCAGGACTACGCGCTATGGCTACACCTTC
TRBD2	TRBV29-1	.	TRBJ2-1	CSVVSLAGGAVEQFF	TGCAGCGTTGTTAGCCTAGCGGGAGGGGCCGTTGAGCAGTTCTTC
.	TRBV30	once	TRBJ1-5	CAWRGEGWGNQPQHF	TGTGCCTGGAGAGGGGAGGGTTGGGGCAATCAGCCCCAGCATTTT
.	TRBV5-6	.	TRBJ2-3	CASSLGPTRRTGDTQYF	TGTGCCAGCAGCTTGGGGCCTACGCGACGGACTGGAGATACGCAGTATTTT
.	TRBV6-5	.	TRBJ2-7	CASSFSTAYEQYF	TGTGCCAGCAGTTTCTCGACAGCCTACGAGCAGTACTTC
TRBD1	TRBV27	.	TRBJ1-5	CASSLGGQGFNQPQHF	TGTGCCAGCAGTTTAGGGGGACAGGGGTTCAATCAGCCCCAGCATTTT
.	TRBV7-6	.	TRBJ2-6	CASSLLPPSTGANVLTF	TGTGCCAGCAGCTTGTTACCCCCGTCTACCGGGGCCAACGTCCTGACTTTC
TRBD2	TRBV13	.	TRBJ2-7	CASSTRTPGGEQYF	TGTGCCAGCAGCACAAGGACACCGGGGGGCGAGCAGTACTTC
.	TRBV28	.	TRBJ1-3	CASSWDTSGNTIYF	TGTGCCAGCAGTTGGGACACCTCTGGAAACACCATATATTTT
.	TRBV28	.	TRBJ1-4	CASQASTNEKLFF	TGTGCCTCTCAGGCCTCAACTAATGAAAAACTGTTTTTT
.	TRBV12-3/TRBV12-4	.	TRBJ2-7	CASSLGTVYEQYF	TGTGCCAGCAGTTTAGGGACAGTATACGAGCAGTACTTC
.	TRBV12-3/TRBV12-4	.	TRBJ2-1	CASSLIRREQFF	TGTGCCAGCAGTTTAATAAGGCGGGAGCAGTTCTTC
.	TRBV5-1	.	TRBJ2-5	CASSPLLGGLETQYF	TGCGCCAGCAGCCCCCTCCTAGGTGGGTTGGAGACCCAGTACTTC
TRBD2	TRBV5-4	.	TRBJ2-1	CASSSGLAGSSYNEQFF	TGTGCCAGCAGCTCGGGACTAGCGGGAAGCTCCTACAATGAGCAGTTCTTC
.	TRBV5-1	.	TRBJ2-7	CASSSTGPSYEQYF	TGCGCCAGCAGCTCCACAGGGCCCTCCTACGAGCAGTACTTC
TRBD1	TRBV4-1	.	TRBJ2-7	CASSATFRDRGHEQYF	TGCGCCAGCAGCGCAACATTCCGGGACAGGGGGCACGAGCAGTACTTC
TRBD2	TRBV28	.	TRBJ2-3	CASSDFGLAGGGTDTQYF	TGTGCCAGCTCTGACTTCGGACTAGCGGGAGGGGGCACAGATACGCAGTATTTT
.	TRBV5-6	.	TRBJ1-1	CASSRTAEAFF	TGTGCCAGCAGCCGCACAGCTGAAGCTTTCTTT
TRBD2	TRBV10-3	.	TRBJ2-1	CALRTSLSSSYNEQFF	TGTGCCCTAAGGACTAGCCTTTCTAGCTCCTACAATGAGCAGTTCTTC
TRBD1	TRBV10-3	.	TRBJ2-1	CAIRNRGRNEQFF	TGTGCCATCAGAAACAGGGGGCGTAATGAGCAGTTCTTC
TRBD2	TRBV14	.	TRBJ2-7	CASSHGGASGSEQYF	TGTGCCAGCAGCCATGGCGGGGCTAGCGGGAGCGAGCAGTACTTC
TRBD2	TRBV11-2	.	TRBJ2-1	CASSQREWPYNEQFF	TGTGCCAGCAGTCAGCGGGAGTGGCCCTACAATGAGCAGTTCTTC
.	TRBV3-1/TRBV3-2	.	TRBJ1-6	CASSQALQVLYNSPLHF	TGTGCCAGCAGCCAAGCTTTACAGGTCCTCTATAATTCACCCCTCCACTTT
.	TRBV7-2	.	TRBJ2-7	CASSPRGGSYEQYF	TGTGCCAGCAGCCCCCGAGGAGGGTCCTACGAGCAGTACTTC
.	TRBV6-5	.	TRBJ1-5	CASRGLGNQPQHF	TGTGCCAGCAGGGGACTTGGCAATCAGCCCCAGCATTTT